The present entry profiles one T cell receptor (beta chain) with its context. Antigen: not known. A far larger clone is off by one base, so a read error is likely. In germline, CDR1 is ENHRY, CDR2 SYGVKD. CDR3 length: 20 amino acids. The trim removed 6 bases at V and 4 bases at J, leaving 24 bases unmatched. The sample originates from a study of regulatory T cells in long-lasting Graves disease. General study results and limits: Among samples with persistent disease, TRBV28, TRBJ1-2 and TRBJ2-5 were favored.

iRepertoire HTBI primers and Arm-PCR of CDR3 regions built TCR beta libraries. TCRdb re-called the multiplex PCR reads with MiXCR, one entry per CDR3 protein. Among hundreds of thousands of distinct CDR3 sequences, roughly 12% were seen once, and the ten largest hold approximately 9.3%. Described time point: newly diagnosed GD, antithyroid drugs for less than 3 months. From PBMCs, RNA was extracted and then used to make the TCR library. These same data were also listed under a study on T cells in Graves' hyperthyroidism and ophthalmopathy.

The V and J genes are TRBV10-3 and TRBJ2-7; TRBD1 matches 10 bases. The origin of this receptor is a man aged 25-45 years with Graves disease. Sequenced material: peripheral blood mononuclear cells (PBMCs), taken at new diagnosis, from a patient treated with antithyroid drugs. CDR3 amino acids: CAISPSSRDRGRGTAYEQYF. CDR3 nucleotides: TGTGCCATCAGCCCCTCTTCCAGGGACAGGGGCCGTGGAACGGCTTACGAGCAGTACTTC.